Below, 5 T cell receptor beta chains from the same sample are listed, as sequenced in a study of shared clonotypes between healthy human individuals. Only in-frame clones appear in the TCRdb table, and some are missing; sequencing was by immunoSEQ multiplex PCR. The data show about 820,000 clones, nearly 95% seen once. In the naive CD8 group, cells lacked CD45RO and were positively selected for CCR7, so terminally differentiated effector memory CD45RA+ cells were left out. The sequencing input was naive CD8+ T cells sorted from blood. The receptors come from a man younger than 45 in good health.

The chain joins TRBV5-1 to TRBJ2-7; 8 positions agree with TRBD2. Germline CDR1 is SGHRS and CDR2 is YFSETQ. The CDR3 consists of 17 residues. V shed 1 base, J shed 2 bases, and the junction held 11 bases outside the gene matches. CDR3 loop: CASSLIFEREKTYEQYF. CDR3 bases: TGCGCCAGCAGCTTGATCTTCGAGCGGGAGAAAACCTACGAGCAGTACTTC.

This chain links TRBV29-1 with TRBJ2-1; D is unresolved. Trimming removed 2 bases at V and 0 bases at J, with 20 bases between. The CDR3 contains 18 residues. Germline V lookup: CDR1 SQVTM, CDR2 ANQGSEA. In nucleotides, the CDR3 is TGCAGCGTTGAACTTACCGGCGACACCCCAAGCTCCTACAATGAGCAGTTCTTC. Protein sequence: CSVELTGDTPSSYNEQFF.

CDR3 residues: CASSFQGWGSEQFF. The CDR3 DNA is TGTGCCAGCAGCTTCCAGGGTTGGGGAAGTGAGCAGTTCTTC. J is TRBJ2-1 and V is TRBV7-9; possible D gene TRBD1, 5 bases. V lost 3 bases to trimming and J lost 9 bases, with 15 bases between them. CDR3 length: 14 amino acids. Germline values: CDR1 SEHNR, CDR2 FQNEAQ (reference sequence).

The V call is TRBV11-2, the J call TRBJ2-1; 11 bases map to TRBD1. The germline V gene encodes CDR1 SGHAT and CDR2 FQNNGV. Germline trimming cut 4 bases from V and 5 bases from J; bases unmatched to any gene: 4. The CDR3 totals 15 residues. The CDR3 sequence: CASSWGTGGNNEQFF. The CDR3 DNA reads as TGTGCCAGCAGCTGGGGGACAGGGGGGAACAATGAGCAGTTCTTC.

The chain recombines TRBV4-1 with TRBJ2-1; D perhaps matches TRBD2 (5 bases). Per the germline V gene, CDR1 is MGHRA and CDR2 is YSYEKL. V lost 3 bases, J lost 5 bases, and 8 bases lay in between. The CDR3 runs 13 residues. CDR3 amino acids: CASSQDFDNEQFF. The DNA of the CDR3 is TGCGCCAGCAGCCAGGACTTTGACAATGAGCAGTTCTTC.